This T cell receptor (beta chain) is drawn from a study of immune heterogeneity within non-small cell lung tumors. Bulk tumor genomic DNA served as template, at around 580 ng per sample. Surgeons took several biopsies per primary tumor, spaced far apart, during surgery. Samples came from untreated patients having curative surgery for newly diagnosed non-small cell lung cancer. J lost 4 bases, V lost 3 bases, and 10 bases had no gene match. Germline V gives CDR1 KGHSH, CDR2 LQKENI. The CDR3 extends over 16 amino acids. This clonotype appeared a single time. It was a multiplex PCR that amplified TCR beta CDR3, with 32 V and 13 J primers. TCRdb used MiXCR to reprocess the multiplex PCR reads, holding one entry per CDR3 protein. Among around 1,200 distinct CDR3 sequences listed, under 55% were seen once.

The origin of this receptor is a man aged 60 to 75 with non-small cell lung cancer. Specimen: lung tumor tissue. The chain recombines TRBV18 with TRBJ2-5; 8 bases are a match to TRBD2. CDR3 DNA: TGTGCCAGCTCACCGGCACTAGCGGCCGAGAGAGAGACCCAGTACTTC. Its translation is CASSPALAAERETQYF. Together with reference TRBV18 and TRBJ2-5, the CDR3 gives the full variable domain: NAGVMQNPRHLVRRRGQEARLRCSPMKGHSHVYWYRQLPEEGLKFMVYLQKENIIDESGMPKERFSAEFPKEGPSILRIQQVVRGDSAAYFCASSPALAAERETQYFGPGTRLLVL.